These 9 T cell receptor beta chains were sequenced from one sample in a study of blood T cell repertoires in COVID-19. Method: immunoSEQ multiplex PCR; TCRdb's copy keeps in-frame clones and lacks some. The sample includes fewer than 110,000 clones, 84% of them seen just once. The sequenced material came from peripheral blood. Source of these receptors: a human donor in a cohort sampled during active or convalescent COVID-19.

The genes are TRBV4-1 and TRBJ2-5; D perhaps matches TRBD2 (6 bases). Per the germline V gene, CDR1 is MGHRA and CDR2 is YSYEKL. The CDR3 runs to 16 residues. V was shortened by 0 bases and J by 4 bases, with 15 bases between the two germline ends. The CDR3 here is CASSQDRWLASETQYF. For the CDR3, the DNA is TGCGCCAGCAGCCAAGATCGATGGCTAGCGTCAGAGACCCAGTACTTC.

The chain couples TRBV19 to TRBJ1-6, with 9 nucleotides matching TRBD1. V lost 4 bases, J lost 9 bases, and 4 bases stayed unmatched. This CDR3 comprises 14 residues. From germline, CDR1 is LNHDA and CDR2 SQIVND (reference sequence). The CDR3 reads CASSTGQGVSPLHF. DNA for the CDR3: TGTGCCAGTAGTACGGGACAGGGAGTTTCACCCCTCCACTTT.

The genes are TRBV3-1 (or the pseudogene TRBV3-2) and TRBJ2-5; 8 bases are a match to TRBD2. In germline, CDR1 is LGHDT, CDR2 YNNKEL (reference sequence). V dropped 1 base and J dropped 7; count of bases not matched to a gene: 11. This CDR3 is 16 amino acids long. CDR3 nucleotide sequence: TGTGCCAGCAGCCAAGTATCCGGGGGGGCGAGGGGGACCCAGTACTTC. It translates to CASSQVSGGARGTQYF.

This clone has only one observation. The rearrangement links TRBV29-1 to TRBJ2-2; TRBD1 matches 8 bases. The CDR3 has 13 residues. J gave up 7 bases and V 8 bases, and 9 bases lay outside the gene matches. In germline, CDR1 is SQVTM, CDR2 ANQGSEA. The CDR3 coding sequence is TGCAGCCTGATCACAGGGGGAGACGGGGAGCTGTTTTTT. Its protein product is CSLITGGDGELFF.

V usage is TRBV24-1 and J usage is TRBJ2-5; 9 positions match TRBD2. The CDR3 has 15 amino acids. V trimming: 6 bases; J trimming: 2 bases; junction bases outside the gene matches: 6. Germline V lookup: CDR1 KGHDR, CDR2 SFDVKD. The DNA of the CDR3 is TGTGCCACCAGTCGGGCGGGGGGGAAGCAAGAGACCCAGTACTTC. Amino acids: CATSRAGGKQETQYF.

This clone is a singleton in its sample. CDR3 residues: CASSRTAGGPQHF. Here the CDR3 DNA reads TGCGCCAGCAGTCGGACGGCCGGGGGGCCCCAGCATTTT. The rearrangement joins TRBV5-1 to TRBJ1-5; D possibly corresponds to TRBD1 (5 bases). The length of the CDR3 is 13 residues. Germline V CDR1 and CDR2: SGHRS, YFSETQ. Trimming removed 5 bases at V and 9 bases at J, with 15 bases between. Supplemented by reference TRBV5-1 and TRBJ1-5, the full variable domain reads KAGVTQTPRYLIKTRGQQVTLSCSPISGHRSVSWYQQTPGQGLQFLFEYFSETQRNKGNFPGRFSGRQFSNSRSEMNVSTLELGDSALYLCASSRTAGGPQHFGDGTRLSIL.

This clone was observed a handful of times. The CDR3 DNA follows: TGCGCCAGCAGCCGTACTAGCGGGGGGGCCAATGAGCAGTTCTTC. It is translated as CASSRTSGGANEQFF. This sequence joins TRBV5-1 and TRBJ2-1, with 13 bases matching TRBD2. Trimming took 4 bases from V and 6 from J; bases not matched to a gene: 4. CDR1 and CDR2 (germline): SGHRS, YFSETQ. The CDR3 sequence is 15 residues long.

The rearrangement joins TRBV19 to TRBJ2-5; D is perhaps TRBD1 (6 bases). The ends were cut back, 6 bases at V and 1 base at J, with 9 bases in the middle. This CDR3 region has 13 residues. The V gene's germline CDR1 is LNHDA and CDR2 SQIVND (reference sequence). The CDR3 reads CASRRQVQETQYF. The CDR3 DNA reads TGTGCCAGTAGACGACAGGTCCAAGAGACCCAGTACTTC.

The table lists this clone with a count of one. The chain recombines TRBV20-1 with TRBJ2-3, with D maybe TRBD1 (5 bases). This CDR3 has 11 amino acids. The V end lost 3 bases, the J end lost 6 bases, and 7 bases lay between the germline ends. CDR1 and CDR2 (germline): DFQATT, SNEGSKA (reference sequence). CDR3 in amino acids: CSASPGDTQYF. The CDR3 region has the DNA TGCAGTGCTAGTCCAGGGGATACGCAGTATTTT.